These 21 T cell receptor beta chains were all obtained from the same sample, sequenced in a study of OX40 agonist ivuxolimab in advanced cancers. Sequencing was performed with immunoSEQ multiplex PCR; in TCRdb, only in-frame clones are kept and a portion is missing. The table has tens of thousands of clones, 88% seen once. This sample comprised CD4+ or CD8+ T cells sorted from blood, obtained in a trial of the OX40 agonist ivuxolimab. These receptors were taken from an adult with an advanced solid tumor such as melanoma, head and neck, liver or kidney cancer.

Comments on this clone: Germline and junction disagree at one end, which may indicate a read error. Other DNA sequences in this sample translate to the same CDR3. This chain links TRBV4-1 with TRBJ1-3; D is possibly TRBD1 (5 bases). Germline V gene lookup returns CDR1 MGHRA and CDR2 YSYEKL. This CDR3 contains 18 residues. The CDR3 reads CASSQEWLSGYSGNTIYF. The CDR3 DNA reads TGCGCCAGCAGTCAAGAATGGCTGTCAGGGTACTCTGGAAACACCATATATTTT.

CDR3 sequence: CAISRLSTGANVLTF. DNA of the CDR3: TGTGCCATCAGCAGGTTGAGTACTGGGGCCAACGTCCTGACTTTC. This chain links TRBV10-3 with TRBJ2-6; D uncertain. Trimming removed 6 bases at V and 2 bases at J, with 11 bases between. Per germline, CDR1 ENHRY and CDR2 SYGVKD. The CDR3 has 15 residues.

The chain uses TRBV19 and TRBJ2-5, with 12 bases matching TRBD1. The CDR3 is made up of 14 amino acids. CDR1 LNHDA and CDR2 SQIVND come from the germline V gene (reference sequence). Germline trimming cut 8 bases from V and 4 bases from J; bases unmatched to any gene: 5. CDR3 sequence (DNA): TGTGCCAGTGGGGACAGGGGGCTGTCAGAGACCCAGTACTTC. This sequence encodes CASGDRGLSETQYF. Full variable domain (rest looked up from reference TRBV19 and TRBJ2-5): DGGITQSPKYLFRKEGQNVTLSCEQNLNHDAMYWYRQDPGQGLRLIYYSQIVNDFQKGDIAEGYSVSREKKESFPLTVTSAQKNPTAFYLCASGDRGLSETQYFGPGTRLLVL.

The DNA of the CDR3 is TGTGCCAGCAGCCCTAGCACAGATACGCAGTATTTT. Its translation: CASSPSTDTQYF. The chain joins TRBV5-4 to TRBJ2-3; D remains ambiguous. V was cut by 4 bases and J by 0 bases, with 3 bases left in between. The length of the CDR3 is 12 residues. Germline V gene lookup returns CDR1 SGHNT and CDR2 YYREEE (reference sequence). Full variable domain (remainder filled in from reference TRBV5-4 and TRBJ2-3): ETGVTQSPTHLIKTRGQQVTLRCSSQSGHNTVSWYQQALGQGPQFIFQYYREEENGRGNFPPRFSGLQFPNYSSELNVNALELDDSALYLCASSPSTDTQYFGPGTRLTVL.

The rearrangement joins TRBV6-5 to TRBJ2-2, with TRBD2 matching 11 bases. Germline assignment: CDR1 MNHEY and CDR2 SVGAGI. Trimming at V came to 2 bases and at J to 4 bases, leaving 0 bases not matched to a gene. The length of the CDR3 is 15 residues. The CDR3 loop reads CASSYGTSGTGELFF. CDR3 sequence (DNA): TGTGCCAGCAGTTACGGGACTAGCGGCACCGGGGAGCTGTTTTTT.

The chain is built from TRBV4-3 and TRBJ2-6; D perhaps matches TRBD2 (6 bases). V was cut by 3 bases and J by 0 bases, with 15 bases left in between. Germline CDR1 reads LGHNA; CDR2 reads YSLEER. The CDR3 extends over 18 amino acids. In DNA form, the CDR3 reads TGCGCCAGCAGCCAGGGACTCACCTGGCACTCTGGGGCCAACGTCCTGACTTTC. As protein: CASSQGLTWHSGANVLTF.

V usage is TRBV29-1 and J usage is TRBJ1-1; D is undetermined. This CDR3 spans 15 amino acids. Germline V lookup: CDR1 SQVTM, CDR2 ANQGSEA. V shed 5 bases and J shed 0 bases, with 16 bases lying between them. CDR3 amino acids: CSVSLTVYMNTEAFF. CDR3 sequence (DNA): TGCAGCGTTAGTCTTACAGTTTACATGAACACTGAAGCTTTCTTT.

The genes are TRBV29-1 and TRBJ1-1; tentative D call: TRBD1 (5 bases). CDR1 is SQVTM, CDR2 ANQGSEA, per germline. This CDR3 region has 13 residues. Deletions cut 1 base from V and 1 base from J, with 7 bases between. This chain's CDR3 is CSVEVGGNTEAFF. In DNA, the CDR3 is TGCAGCGTTGAAGTTGGGGGGAACACTGAAGCTTTCTTT.

The chain couples TRBV18 to TRBJ2-5; 10 bases align to TRBD2. The CDR3 has 15 amino acids. CDR1 is KGHSH, CDR2 LQKENI, per germline. The V gene end was trimmed by 5 bases and the J gene end by 2 bases; junction bases not matched to a gene: 5. Written as DNA, the CDR3 is TGTGCCAGCTCATCCCTAGCGGGGGAACAAGAGACCCAGTACTTC. Amino acid sequence: CASSSLAGEQETQYF.

This CDR3 reads CASSLDRKTEAFF. DNA for the CDR3: TGTGCCAGCAGTCTGGACAGGAAAACTGAAGCTTTCTTT. This chain joins TRBV6-1 and TRBJ1-1, with 7 bases identical to TRBD1. Germline V gene data show CDR1 as MNHNS and CDR2 as SASEGT. This CDR3 contains 13 residues. V was clipped by 5 bases and J by 5 bases; unmatched bases: 5.

V gene TRBV28 combines with J gene TRBJ2-7; TRBD1 is a possible D gene (5 bases). The ends were cut back, 6 bases at V and 6 bases at J, with 15 bases in the middle. The CDR3 has 13 amino acids. Germline assignment: CDR1 MDHEN and CDR2 SYDVKM. Here the CDR3 reads CASRRRTKGEQYF. The CDR3 nucleotides are TGTGCCAGCAGACGCCGGACAAAAGGCGAGCAGTACTTC.

The chain is built from TRBV6-5 and TRBJ1-1; perhaps TRBD1 as D (6 bases). Germline loops: CDR1 MNHEY, CDR2 SVGAGI. The CDR3 sequence is 12 residues long. Trimming took off 6 bases at V and 5 bases at J, with 10 bases between the two ends. The CDR3 DNA sequence: TGTGCCAGCAGAACAGGGCGGACTGAAGCTTTCTTT. Translated: CASRTGRTEAFF.

The chain couples TRBV7-2 to TRBJ2-1; D is possibly TRBD1 (5 bases). The CDR3 covers 12 residues. V lost 0 bases to trimming and J lost 12 bases, with 9 bases between them. The germline gives CDR1 SGHTA, CDR2 FQGNSA. This CDR3 reads CASSLARTTQFF. The CDR3 region has the DNA TGTGCCAGCAGCTTAGCCCGGACAACGCAGTTCTTC.

The chain employs TRBV18 and TRBJ2-2; D gene ambiguous. The V end lost 5 bases, the J end lost 2 bases, and 15 bases lay between the germline ends. Germline V gives CDR1 KGHSH, CDR2 LQKENI. The CDR3 extends over 16 amino acids. In DNA form, the CDR3 reads TGTGCCAGCTCATCTCAGGCTATTCTTAACACCGGGGAGCTGTTTTTT. Its protein product is CASSSQAILNTGELFF.

The chain uses TRBV7-9 and TRBJ2-2; D uncertain. The V gene lost 1 base and the J gene lost 8 bases, with 17 bases spanning the gap. This CDR3 has 16 amino acids. Germline V CDR1 and CDR2: SEHNR, FQNEAQ (reference sequence). The CDR3 is CASSLVTIRSSGELFF. The CDR3 coding sequence is TGTGCCAGCAGCTTAGTAACCATCAGGTCCTCTGGGGAGCTGTTTTTT.

The rearrangement joins TRBV6-5 to TRBJ1-1; no reliable D call. The CDR3 is 13 amino acids. V lost 2 bases and J 1 base, leaving 5 bases between the germline ends. The germline gives CDR1 MNHEY, CDR2 SVGAGI. The CDR3 bases are TGTGCCAGCAGTTACAGGACGAACACTGAAGCTTTCTTT. Residues: CASSYRTNTEAFF.

J is TRBJ2-5 and V is TRBV7-9, with TRBD2 matching over 9 bases. Germline CDR1 is SEHNR and CDR2 is FQNEAQ (reference sequence). V shed 3 bases, J shed 4 bases, and the junction held 12 bases outside the gene matches. This CDR3 is 17 amino acids long. CDR3 residues: CASSLLAGSWGAETQYF. The CDR3 coding sequence is TGTGCCAGCAGCTTGCTAGCGGGATCCTGGGGGGCAGAGACCCAGTACTTC. Variable domain in full (rest from reference TRBV7-9 and TRBJ2-5): DTGVSQNPRHKITKRGQNVTFRCDPISEHNRLYWYRQTLGQGPEFLTYFQNEAQLEKSRLLSDRFSAERPKGSFSTLEIQRTEQGDSAMYLCASSLLAGSWGAETQYFGPGTRLLVL.

This chain joins TRBV19 and TRBJ1-4, with a possible D match to TRBD1 (5 bases). Deletions cut 5 bases from V and 8 bases from J, with 15 bases between. The CDR3 is made up of 14 amino acids. Germline V gene sequence: CDR1 LNHDA, CDR2 SQIVND (reference sequence). CDR3 region: CASSVRDAAEKLFF. The CDR3 DNA sequence: TGTGCCAGTAGTGTCCGGGACGCGGCAGAAAAACTGTTTTTT.

V usage is TRBV19 and J usage is TRBJ2-7; 9 bases map to TRBD1. CDR1 and CDR2 from the germline V gene are LNHDA and SQIVND (reference sequence). There are 13 residues in the CDR3. The junction had 5 bases not matched to a gene; V was cut back by 9 bases and J by 2 bases. The chain's CDR3 is CASSRDRAYEQYF. As DNA, the CDR3 is TGTGCCAGCTCACGGGACAGGGCCTACGAGCAGTACTTC.

The CDR3 DNA sequence: TGTGCCAGCTTGGGGCGGACTAATGAAAAACTGTTTTTT. Residues: CASLGRTNEKLFF. This chain links TRBV6-1 with TRBJ1-4; a weak D match, TRBD1 (5 bases). The CDR3 extends over 13 amino acids. The germline V and J ends were trimmed by 8 bases and 2 bases, with 9 bases remaining between them. Germline CDR1 reads MNHNS; CDR2 reads SASEGT.

The V and J genes are TRBV7-9 and TRBJ2-5; no definite D call. This CDR3 has 13 residues. V was cut by 5 bases and J by 0 bases, with 7 bases left in between. The V gene's germline CDR1 is SEHNR and CDR2 FQNEAQ (reference sequence). In DNA, the CDR3 is TGTGCCAGCAGCAAATCGGACCAAGAGACCCAGTACTTC. It is translated as CASSKSDQETQYF.